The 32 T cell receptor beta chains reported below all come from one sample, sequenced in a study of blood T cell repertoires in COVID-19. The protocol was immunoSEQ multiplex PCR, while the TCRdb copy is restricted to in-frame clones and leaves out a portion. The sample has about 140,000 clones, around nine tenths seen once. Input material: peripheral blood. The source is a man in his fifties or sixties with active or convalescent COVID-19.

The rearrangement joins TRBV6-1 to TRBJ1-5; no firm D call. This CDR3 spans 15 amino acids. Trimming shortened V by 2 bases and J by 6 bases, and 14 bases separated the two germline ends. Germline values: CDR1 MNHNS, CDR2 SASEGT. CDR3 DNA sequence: TGTGCCAGCAGTGAATATCTGAGGGAAATTCAGCCCCAGCATTTT. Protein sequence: CASSEYLREIQPQHF.

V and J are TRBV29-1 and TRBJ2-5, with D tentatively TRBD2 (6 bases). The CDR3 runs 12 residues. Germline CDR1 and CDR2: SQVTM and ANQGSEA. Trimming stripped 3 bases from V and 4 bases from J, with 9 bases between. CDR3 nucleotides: TGCAGCGTTGAGGTGGGAGGAGAGACCCAGTACTTC. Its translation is CSVEVGGETQYF.

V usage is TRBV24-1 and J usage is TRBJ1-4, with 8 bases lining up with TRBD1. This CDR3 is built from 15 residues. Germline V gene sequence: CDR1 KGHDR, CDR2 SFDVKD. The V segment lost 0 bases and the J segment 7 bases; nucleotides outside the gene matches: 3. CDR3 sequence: CATSDLSRGREKLFF. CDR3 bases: TGTGCCACCAGTGATTTGTCCAGGGGGCGTGAAAAACTGTTTTTT.

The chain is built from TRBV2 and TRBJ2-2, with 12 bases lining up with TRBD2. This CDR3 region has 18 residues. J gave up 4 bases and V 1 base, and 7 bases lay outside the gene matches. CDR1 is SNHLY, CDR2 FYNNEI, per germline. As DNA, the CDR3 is TGTGCCAGCAGTGAAGGGACTAGCGGGGCCACGGGCACCGGGGAGCTGTTTTTT. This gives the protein CASSEGTSGATGTGELFF.

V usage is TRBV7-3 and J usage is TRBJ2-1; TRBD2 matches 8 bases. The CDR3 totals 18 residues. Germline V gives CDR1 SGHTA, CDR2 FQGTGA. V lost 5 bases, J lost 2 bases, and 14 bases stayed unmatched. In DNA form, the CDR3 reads TGTGCCAGCAGCCTCGATGGCGGGAGGCCAACGACCTACAATGAGCAGTTCTTC. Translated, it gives CASSLDGGRPTTYNEQFF.

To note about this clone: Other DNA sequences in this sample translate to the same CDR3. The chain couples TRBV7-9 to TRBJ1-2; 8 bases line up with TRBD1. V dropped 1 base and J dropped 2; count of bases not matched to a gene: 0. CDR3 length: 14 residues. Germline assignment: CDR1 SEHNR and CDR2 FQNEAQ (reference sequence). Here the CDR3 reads CASSLGTGNYGYTF. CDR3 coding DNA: TGTGCCAGCAGCTTAGGGACAGGGAACTATGGCTACACCTTC.

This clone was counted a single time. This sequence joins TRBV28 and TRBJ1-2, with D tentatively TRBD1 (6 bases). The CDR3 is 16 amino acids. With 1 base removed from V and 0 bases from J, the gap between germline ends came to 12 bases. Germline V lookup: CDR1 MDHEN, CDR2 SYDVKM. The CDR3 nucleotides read TGTGCCAGCAGTTTATTGGCAGGGGCCACTAACTATGGCTACACCTTC. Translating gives CASSLLAGATNYGYTF.

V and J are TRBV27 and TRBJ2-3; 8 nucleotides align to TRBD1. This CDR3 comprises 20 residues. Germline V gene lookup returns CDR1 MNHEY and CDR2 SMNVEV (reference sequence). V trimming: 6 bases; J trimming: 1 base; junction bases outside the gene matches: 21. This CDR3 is CASSLTGTGKRVGRTDTQYF. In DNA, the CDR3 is TGTGCCAGCAGCCTGACCGGGACAGGAAAAAGAGTGGGTCGCACAGATACGCAGTATTTT.

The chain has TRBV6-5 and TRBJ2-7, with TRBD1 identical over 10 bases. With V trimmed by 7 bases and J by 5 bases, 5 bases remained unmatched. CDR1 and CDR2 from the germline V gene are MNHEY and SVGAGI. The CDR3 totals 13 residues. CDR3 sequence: CASKRQGANEQYF. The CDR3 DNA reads TGTGCCAGCAAGAGACAGGGGGCGAACGAGCAGTACTTC.

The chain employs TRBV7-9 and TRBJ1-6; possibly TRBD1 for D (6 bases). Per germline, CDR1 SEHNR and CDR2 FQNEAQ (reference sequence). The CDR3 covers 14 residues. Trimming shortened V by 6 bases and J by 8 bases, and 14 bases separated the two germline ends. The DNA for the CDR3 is TGTGCCAGCAGTCAAGGGACAAGCCATTCACCCCTCCACTTT. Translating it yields CASSQGTSHSPLHF. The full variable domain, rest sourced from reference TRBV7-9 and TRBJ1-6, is DTGVSQNPRHKITKRGQNVTFRCDPISEHNRLYWYRQTLGQGPEFLTYFQNEAQLEKSRLLSDRFSAERPKGSFSTLEIQRTEQGDSAMYLCASSQGTSHSPLHFGNGTRLTVT.

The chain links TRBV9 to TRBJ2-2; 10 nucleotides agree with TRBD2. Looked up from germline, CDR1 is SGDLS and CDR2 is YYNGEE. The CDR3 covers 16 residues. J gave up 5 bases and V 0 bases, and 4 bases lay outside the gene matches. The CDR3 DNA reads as TGTGCCAGCAGCGTAGGGGGTAGCGGGAGGACCGGGGAGCTGTTTTTT. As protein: CASSVGGSGRTGELFF.

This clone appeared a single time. CDR3 bases: TGCGCCAGCAGCCGAGACGAGGGCTTTAATGAAAAACTGTTTTTT. Translating gives CASSRDEGFNEKLFF. V usage is TRBV5-1 and J usage is TRBJ1-4, with D unresolved. Trimming took off 4 bases at V and 4 bases at J, with 14 bases between the two ends. The V gene's germline CDR1 is SGHRS and CDR2 YFSETQ. The CDR3 has 15 amino acids.

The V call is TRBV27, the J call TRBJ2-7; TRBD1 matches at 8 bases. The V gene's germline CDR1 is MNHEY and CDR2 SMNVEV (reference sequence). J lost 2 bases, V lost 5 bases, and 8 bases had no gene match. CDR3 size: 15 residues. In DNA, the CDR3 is TGTGCCAGCAGTCCGATGGACAGGGCACCCTACGAGCAGTACTTC. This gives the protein CASSPMDRAPYEQYF.

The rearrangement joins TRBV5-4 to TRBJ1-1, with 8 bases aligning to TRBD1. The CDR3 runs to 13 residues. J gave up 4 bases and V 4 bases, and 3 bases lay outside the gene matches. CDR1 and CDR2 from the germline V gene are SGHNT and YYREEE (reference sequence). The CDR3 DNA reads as TGTGCCAGCAGCCTACAGGGGGGCACTGAAGCTTTCTTT. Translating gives CASSLQGGTEAFF.

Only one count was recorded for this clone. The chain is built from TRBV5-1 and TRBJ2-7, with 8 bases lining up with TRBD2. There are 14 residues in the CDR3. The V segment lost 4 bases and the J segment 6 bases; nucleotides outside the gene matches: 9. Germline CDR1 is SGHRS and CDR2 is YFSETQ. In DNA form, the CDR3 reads TGCGCCAGCAGCGGGGGACTAGAGCGGCCCGAGCAGTACTTC. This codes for CASSGGLERPEQYF. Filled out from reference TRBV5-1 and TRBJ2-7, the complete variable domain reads KAGVTQTPRYLIKTRGQQVTLSCSPISGHRSVSWYQQTPGQGLQFLFEYFSETQRNKGNFPGRFSGRQFSNSRSEMNVSTLELGDSALYLCASSGGLERPEQYFGPGTRLTVT.

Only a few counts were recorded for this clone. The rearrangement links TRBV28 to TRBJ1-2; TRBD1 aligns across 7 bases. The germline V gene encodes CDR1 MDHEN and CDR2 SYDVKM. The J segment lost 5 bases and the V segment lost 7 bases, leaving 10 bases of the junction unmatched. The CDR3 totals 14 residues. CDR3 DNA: TGTGCCAGCACCTTGTCGACAGGGATTTATGGCTACACCTTC. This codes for CASTLSTGIYGYTF.

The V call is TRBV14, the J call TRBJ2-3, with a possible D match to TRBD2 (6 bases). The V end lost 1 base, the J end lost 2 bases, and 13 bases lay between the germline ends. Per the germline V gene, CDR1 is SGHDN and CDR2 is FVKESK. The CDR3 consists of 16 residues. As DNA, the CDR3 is TGTGCCAGCAGCCAAGGTAGCGGACTAAACACAGATACGCAGTATTTT. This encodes CASSQGSGLNTDTQYF.

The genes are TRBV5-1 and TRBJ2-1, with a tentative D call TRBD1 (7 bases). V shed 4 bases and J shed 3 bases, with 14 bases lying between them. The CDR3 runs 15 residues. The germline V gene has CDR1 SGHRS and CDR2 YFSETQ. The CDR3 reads CASSPGGDSYNEQFF. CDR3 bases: TGCGCCAGCAGCCCCGGCGGGGACAGCTACAATGAGCAGTTCTTC.

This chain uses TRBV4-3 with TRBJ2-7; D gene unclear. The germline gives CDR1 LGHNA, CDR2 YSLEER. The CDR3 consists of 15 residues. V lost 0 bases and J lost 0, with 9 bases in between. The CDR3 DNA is TGCGCCAGCAGCCAAGATACGGTAGCCTCCTACGAGCAGTACTTC. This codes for CASSQDTVASYEQYF.

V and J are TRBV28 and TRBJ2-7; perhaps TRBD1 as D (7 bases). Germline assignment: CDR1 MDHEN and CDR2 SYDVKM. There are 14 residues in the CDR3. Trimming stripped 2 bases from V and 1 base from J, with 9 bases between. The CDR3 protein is CASSLQGGSYEQYF. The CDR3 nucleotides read TGTGCCAGCAGTTTACAGGGGGGATCCTACGAGCAGTACTTC.

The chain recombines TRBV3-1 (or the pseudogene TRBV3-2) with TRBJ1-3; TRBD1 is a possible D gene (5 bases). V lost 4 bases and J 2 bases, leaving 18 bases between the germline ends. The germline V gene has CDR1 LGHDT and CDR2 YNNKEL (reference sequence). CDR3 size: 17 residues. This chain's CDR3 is CASSPGPQGGTGNTIYF. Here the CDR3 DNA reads TGTGCCAGCAGCCCCGGTCCTCAGGGAGGAACTGGAAACACCATATATTTT.

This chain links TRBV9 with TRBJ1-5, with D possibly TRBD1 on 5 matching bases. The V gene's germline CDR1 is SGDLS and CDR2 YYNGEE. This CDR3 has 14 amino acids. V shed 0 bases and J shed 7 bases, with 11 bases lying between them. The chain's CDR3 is CASSVEGEGQPQHF. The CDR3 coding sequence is TGTGCCAGCAGCGTAGAAGGGGAAGGGCAGCCCCAGCATTTT.

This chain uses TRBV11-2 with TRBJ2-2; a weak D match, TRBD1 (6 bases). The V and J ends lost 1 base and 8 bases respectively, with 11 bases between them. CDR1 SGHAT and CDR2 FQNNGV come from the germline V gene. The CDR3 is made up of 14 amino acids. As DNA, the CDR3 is TGTGCCAGCAGCTTAGGGAACAGGGATGGGGAGCTGTTTTTT. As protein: CASSLGNRDGELFF. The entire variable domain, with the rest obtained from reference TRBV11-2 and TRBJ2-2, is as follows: EAGVAQSPRYKIIEKRQSVAFWCNPISGHATLYWYQQILGQGPKLLIQFQNNGVVDDSQLPKDRFSAERLKGVDSTLKIQPAKLEDSAVYLCASSLGNRDGELFFGEGSRLTVL.

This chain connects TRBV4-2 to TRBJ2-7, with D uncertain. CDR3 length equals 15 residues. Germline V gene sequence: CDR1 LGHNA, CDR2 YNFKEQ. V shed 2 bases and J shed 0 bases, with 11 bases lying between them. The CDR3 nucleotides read TGTGCCAGCAGCCAAAATCCGGTTCCCTCCTACGAGCAGTACTTC. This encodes CASSQNPVPSYEQYF.

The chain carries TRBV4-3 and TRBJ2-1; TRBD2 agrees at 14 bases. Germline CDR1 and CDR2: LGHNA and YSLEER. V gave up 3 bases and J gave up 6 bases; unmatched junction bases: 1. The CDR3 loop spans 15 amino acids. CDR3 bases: TGCGCCAGCAGCCACGGGACTAGCGGGGGCAATGAGCAGTTCTTC. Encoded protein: CASSHGTSGGNEQFF.

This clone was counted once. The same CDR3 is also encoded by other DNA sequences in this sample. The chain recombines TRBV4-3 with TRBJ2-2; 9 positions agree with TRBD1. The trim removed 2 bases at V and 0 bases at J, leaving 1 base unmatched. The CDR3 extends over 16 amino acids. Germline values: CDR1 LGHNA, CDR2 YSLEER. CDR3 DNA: TGCGCCAGCAGCCAACGGACAGGGGCGAACACCGGGGAGCTGTTTTTT. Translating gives CASSQRTGANTGELFF.

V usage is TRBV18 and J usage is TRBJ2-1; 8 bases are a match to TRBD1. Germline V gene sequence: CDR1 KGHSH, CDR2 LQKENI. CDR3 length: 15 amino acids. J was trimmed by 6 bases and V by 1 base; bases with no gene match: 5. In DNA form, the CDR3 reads TGTGCCAGCTCACCACGCCGGGACAGGCCCAATGAGCAGTTCTTC. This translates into CASSPRRDRPNEQFF. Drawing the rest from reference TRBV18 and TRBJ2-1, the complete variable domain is NAGVMQNPRHLVRRRGQEARLRCSPMKGHSHVYWYRQLPEEGLKFMVYLQKENIIDESGMPKERFSAEFPKEGPSILRIQQVVRGDSAAYFCASSPRRDRPNEQFFGPGTRLTVL.

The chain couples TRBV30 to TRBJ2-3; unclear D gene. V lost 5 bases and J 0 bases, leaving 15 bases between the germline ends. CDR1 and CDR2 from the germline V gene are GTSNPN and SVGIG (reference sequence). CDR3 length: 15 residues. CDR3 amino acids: CAWCREAVSTDTQYF. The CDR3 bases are TGTGCCTGGTGCAGAGAGGCAGTTAGCACAGATACGCAGTATTTT.

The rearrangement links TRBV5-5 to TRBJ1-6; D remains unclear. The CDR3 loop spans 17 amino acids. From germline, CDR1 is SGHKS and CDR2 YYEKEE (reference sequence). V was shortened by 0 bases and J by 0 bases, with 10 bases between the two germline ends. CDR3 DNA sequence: TGTGCCAGCAGCTTGGCCGGCGGTGGCTCCTATAATTCACCCCTCCACTTT. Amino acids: CASSLAGGGSYNSPLHF. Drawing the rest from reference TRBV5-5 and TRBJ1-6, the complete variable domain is DAGVTQSPTHLIKTRGQQVTLRCSPISGHKSVSWYQQVLGQGPQFIFQYYEKEERGRGNFPDRFSARQFPNYSSELNVNALLLGDSALYLCASSLAGGGSYNSPLHFGNGTRLTVT.

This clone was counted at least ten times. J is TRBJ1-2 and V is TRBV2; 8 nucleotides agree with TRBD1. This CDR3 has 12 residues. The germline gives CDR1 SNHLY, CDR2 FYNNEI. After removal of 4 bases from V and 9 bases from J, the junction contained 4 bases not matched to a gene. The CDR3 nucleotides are TGTGCCAGCAGTGGACAGGGGAGTCGCTACACCTTC. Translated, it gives CASSGQGSRYTF.

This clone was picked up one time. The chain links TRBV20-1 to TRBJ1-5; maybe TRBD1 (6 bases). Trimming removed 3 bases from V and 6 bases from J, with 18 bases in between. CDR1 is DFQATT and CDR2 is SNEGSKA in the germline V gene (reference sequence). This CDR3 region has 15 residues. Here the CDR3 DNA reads TGCAGTGCTAGTAAGCCAGGCAGGGGTAGTCAGCCCCAGCATTTT. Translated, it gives CSASKPGRGSQPQHF.

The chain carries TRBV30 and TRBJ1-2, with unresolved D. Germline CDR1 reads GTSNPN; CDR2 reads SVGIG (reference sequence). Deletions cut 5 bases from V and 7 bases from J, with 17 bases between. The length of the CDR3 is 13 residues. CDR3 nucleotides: TGTGCCTGGCTAGACCTGGGTCGGGGTGGCTACACCTTC. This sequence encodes CAWLDLGRGGYTF.